Sequencing of this T cell receptor (beta chain) was carried out in a study of Graves' ophthalmopathy and Graves' hyperthyroidism. This clonotype has only a few counts. The antigen remains undetermined. Germline is not matched at one junction end, which may reflect a read error. Notes on the study in general: Most expanded clonotypes from thyroid (those above 0.001 frequency) were also found in blood.

The CDR3 has 15 amino acids. Looked up from germline, CDR1 is MGHRA and CDR2 is YSYEKL. TCR beta CDR3 regions were amplified from RNA transcripts. First-round RT-PCR used HTBI primers; second-round multiplex PCR followed. TCRdb processed the multiplex PCR reads anew with MiXCR; each CDR3 protein has one entry. This table has some 410,000 distinct CDR3 sequences, under 25% appearing once. Newly diagnosed, the hyperthyroidism patients had under 2 months' duration and were aged 18 to 65. Orbital computed tomography, thyroid ultrasound, TRAb, serum thyroxine and clinical symptoms formed the basis of diagnosis.

The genes are TRBV4-1 and TRBJ1-1; a possible D gene is TRBD1 (6 bases). This receptor was obtained from a woman under 30 with stable Graves' hyperthyroidism. Sequencing was carried out using peripheral blood. Here the CDR3 DNA reads TGCGCCAGCAGCTTAGGGGGTACTACGAACACTGGAGCTTTCTTT. Translating it yields CASSLGGTTNTGAFF.